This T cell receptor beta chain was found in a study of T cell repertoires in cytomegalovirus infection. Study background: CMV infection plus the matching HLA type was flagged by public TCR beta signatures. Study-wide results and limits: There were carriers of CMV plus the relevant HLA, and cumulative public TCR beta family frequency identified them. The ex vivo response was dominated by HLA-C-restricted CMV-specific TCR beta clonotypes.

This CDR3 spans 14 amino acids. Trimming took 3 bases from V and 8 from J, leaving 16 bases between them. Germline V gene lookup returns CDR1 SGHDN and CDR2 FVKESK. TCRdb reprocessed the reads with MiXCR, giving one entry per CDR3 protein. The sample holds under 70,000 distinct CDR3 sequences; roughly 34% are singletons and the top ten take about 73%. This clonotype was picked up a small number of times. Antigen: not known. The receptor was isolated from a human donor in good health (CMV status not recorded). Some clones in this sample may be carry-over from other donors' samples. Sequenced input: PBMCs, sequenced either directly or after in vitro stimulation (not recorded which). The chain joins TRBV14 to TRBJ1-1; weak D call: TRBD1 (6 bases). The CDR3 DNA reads TGTGCCAGCAGCCAGTGGGGGGCCCGGGGAGAAGCTTTCTTT. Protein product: CASSQWGARGEAFF.